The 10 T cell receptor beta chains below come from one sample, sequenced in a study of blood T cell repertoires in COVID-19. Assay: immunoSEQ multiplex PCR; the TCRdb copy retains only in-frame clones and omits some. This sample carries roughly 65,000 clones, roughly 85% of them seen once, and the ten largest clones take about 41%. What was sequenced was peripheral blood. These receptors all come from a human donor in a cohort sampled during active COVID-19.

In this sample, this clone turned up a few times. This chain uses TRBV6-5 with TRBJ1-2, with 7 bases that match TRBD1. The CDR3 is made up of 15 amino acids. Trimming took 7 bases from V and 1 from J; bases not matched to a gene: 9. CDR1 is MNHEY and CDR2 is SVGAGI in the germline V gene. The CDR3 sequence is CASTPRQGVNYGYTF. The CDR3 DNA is TGTGCCAGCACCCCAAGGCAGGGGGTTAACTATGGCTACACCTTC.

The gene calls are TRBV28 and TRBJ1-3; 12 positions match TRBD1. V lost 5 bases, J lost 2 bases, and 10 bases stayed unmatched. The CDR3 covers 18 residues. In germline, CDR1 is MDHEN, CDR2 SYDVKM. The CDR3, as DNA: TGTGCCAGCAGTGTAGGACTGGGACAGGGGGCGGCTGGAAACACCATATATTTT. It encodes CASSVGLGQGAAGNTIYF.

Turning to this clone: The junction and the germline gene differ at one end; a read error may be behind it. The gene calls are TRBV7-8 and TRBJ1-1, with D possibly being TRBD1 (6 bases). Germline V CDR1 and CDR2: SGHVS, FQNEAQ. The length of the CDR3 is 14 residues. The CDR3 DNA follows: TGTGCCAGCAGCACAATGACAGGAACCACTGGAGCTTTCTTT. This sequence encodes CASSTMTGTTGAFF.

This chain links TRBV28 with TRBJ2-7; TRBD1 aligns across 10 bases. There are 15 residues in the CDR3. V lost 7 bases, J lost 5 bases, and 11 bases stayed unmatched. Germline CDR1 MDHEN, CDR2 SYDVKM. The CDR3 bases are TGTGCCAGCATCCCTCGGGGGACAGGGGCTAACGAGCAGTACTTC. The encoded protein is CASIPRGTGANEQYF.

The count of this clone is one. The CDR3 DNA is TGTGCCAGCAGCTTTAGCTCGGTGGATACGCAGTATTTT. Translating it yields CASSFSSVDTQYF. The gene calls are TRBV11-3 and TRBJ2-3; D gene ambiguous. The CDR3 is 13 amino acids. Between the trimmed V and J ends, which lost 3 bases and 6 bases, there was a span of 10 bases. Germline V CDR1 and CDR2: SGHNT, YENEEA.

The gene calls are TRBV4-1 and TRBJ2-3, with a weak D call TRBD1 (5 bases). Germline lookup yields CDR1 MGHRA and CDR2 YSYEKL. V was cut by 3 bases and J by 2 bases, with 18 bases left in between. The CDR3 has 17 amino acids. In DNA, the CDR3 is TGCGCCAGCAGCCAGGAGCTGCAGGGCATTGTCACAGATACGCAGTATTTT. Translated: CASSQELQGIVTDTQYF.

CDR3 region: CASSFSGGAANEQFF. In DNA, the CDR3 is TGTGCCAGCAGCTTTAGCGGGGGGGCGGCCAATGAGCAGTTCTTC. The chain carries TRBV7-2 and TRBJ2-1; TRBD2 matches at 11 bases. This CDR3 is built from 15 residues. Looked up from germline, CDR1 is SGHTA and CDR2 is FQGNSA. J gave up 6 bases and V 3 bases, and 4 bases lay outside the gene matches.

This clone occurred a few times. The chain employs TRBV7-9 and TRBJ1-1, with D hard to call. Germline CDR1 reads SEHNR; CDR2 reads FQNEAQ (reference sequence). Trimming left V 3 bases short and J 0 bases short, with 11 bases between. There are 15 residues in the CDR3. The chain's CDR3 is CASSLAGGMNTEAFF. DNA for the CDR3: TGTGCCAGCAGCTTGGCAGGAGGGATGAACACTGAAGCTTTCTTT.

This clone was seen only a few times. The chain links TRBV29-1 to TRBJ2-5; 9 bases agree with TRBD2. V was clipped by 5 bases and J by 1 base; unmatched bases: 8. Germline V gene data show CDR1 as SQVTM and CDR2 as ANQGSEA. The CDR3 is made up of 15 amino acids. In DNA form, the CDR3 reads TGCAGCGTTAAATATGGTAGCGGGGGCCAAGAGACCCAGTACTTC. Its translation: CSVKYGSGGQETQYF.

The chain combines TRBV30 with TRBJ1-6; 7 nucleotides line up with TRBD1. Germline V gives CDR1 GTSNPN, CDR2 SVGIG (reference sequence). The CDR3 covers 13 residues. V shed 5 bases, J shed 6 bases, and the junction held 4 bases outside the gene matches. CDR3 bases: TGTGCCTGGGGGACAGAACTTAATTCACCCCTCCACTTT. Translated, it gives CAWGTELNSPLHF. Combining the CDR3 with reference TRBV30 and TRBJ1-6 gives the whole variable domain SQTIHQWPATLVQPVGSPLSLECTVEGTSNPNLYWYRQAAGRGLQLLFYSVGIGQISSEVPQNLSASRPQDRQFILSSKKLLLSDSGFYLCAWGTELNSPLHFGNGTRLTVT.